Following are 20 T cell receptor beta chains from one sample sequenced in a study of CD8+CD57+ T cells in acquired aplastic anemia. Genomic DNA, serving as template, underwent TCR beta VDJ and CDR3 profiling. MiXCR, applied by TCRdb to the reads, yields one record per CDR3 protein. Of some 290,000 distinct CDR3 sequences in the sample, 55% to 60% are singletons; the top ten hold roughly 8%. The sample was sorted CD4+, CD8+, or CD8+CD57+ T cells (not recorded which) from PBMCs. Receptor source: a human donor with severe aplastic anemia or a healthy control (not recorded which).

The chain joins TRBV20-1 to TRBJ2-6; 7 nucleotides match TRBD1. This CDR3 contains 17 residues. The V gene end was trimmed by 4 bases and the J gene end by 0 bases; junction bases not matched to a gene: 9. CDR1 is DFQATT, CDR2 SNEGSKA, per germline (reference sequence). The CDR3 loop reads CSANGDSTFSGANVLTF. CDR3 bases: TGCAGTGCTAACGGGGACAGCACGTTCTCTGGGGCCAACGTCCTGACTTTC.

This clonotype appeared a single time. The rearrangement joins TRBV15 to TRBJ2-1; possibly TRBD1 or TRBD2 for D (5 bases each). Per germline, CDR1 LNHNV and CDR2 YYDKDF (reference sequence). CDR3 length: 14 amino acids. Trimming left V 5 bases short and J 5 bases short, with 13 bases between. The CDR3: CATSVTGTNNEQFF. CDR3 nucleotides: TGTGCCACCAGCGTCACCGGGACGAACAATGAGCAGTTCTTC.

The rearrangement joins TRBV7-8 to TRBJ2-1, with 7 bases lining up with TRBD2. This CDR3 comprises 16 residues. V shed 0 bases and J 3 bases; nucleotides not matched to a gene: 5. From germline, CDR1 is SGHVS and CDR2 FQNEAQ. In DNA form, the CDR3 reads TGTGCCAGCAGCTTAGCGGGGGGGACTAACTACAATGAGCAGTTCTTC. It codes for CASSLAGGTNYNEQFF.

This clonotype was detected once. The V gene is TRBV5-1, the J gene TRBJ1-3; D might be TRBD1 (5 bases). Trimming stripped 0 bases from V and 4 bases from J, with 14 bases between. Germline assignment: CDR1 SGHRS and CDR2 YFSETQ. The CDR3 contains 16 residues. CDR3 amino acids: CASSLGGSSRGNTIYF. CDR3 sequence (DNA): TGCGCCAGCAGCTTGGGGGGGTCATCCCGCGGAAACACCATATATTTT.

The chain uses TRBV2 and TRBJ1-4; D unresolved. Germline CDR1 and CDR2: SNHLY and FYNNEI. The V and J ends lost 8 bases and 0 bases respectively, with 10 bases between them. The CDR3 extends over 14 amino acids. The CDR3 sequence: CASVVSPTNEKLFF. DNA of the CDR3: TGTGCCAGCGTGGTCAGCCCAACTAATGAAAAACTGTTTTTT.

The CDR3 DNA reads as TGTGCCAGCAGCGGATTCACGTGGGGGAACACTGAAGCTTTCTTT. This gives the protein CASSGFTWGNTEAFF. This rearrangement joins TRBV7-3 to TRBJ1-1; no firm D call. Between the trimmed V and J ends, which lost 5 bases and 1 base, there was a span of 14 bases. Germline CDR1 is SGHTA and CDR2 is FQGTGA. The CDR3 contains 15 residues.

The chain employs TRBV5-1 and TRBJ2-5; maybe TRBD2 (6 bases). CDR3 size: 15 residues. Trimming took 0 bases from V and 2 from J, leaving 11 bases between them. Germline loops: CDR1 SGHRS, CDR2 YFSETQ. Here the CDR3 reads CASSLGGGGQETQYF. In nucleotides, the CDR3 is TGCGCCAGCAGCTTGGGTGGCGGAGGGCAAGAGACCCAGTACTTC.

This clonotype was seen more than once but under ten times. The chain combines TRBV20-1 with TRBJ2-2; D unclear. CDR1 and CDR2 from the germline V gene are DFQATT and SNEGSKA (reference sequence). Deletions cut 6 bases from V and 1 base from J, with 15 bases between. The CDR3 sequence is 15 residues long. The CDR3 DNA reads as TGCAGTGCCGACGTGCAGGAGCGGAACACCGGGGAGCTGTTTTTT. It codes for CSADVQERNTGELFF.

The chain joins TRBV24-1 to TRBJ1-4; tentatively, D is TRBD1 (6 bases). This CDR3 has 20 residues. The V end lost 3 bases, the J end lost 5 bases, and 27 bases lay between the germline ends. The germline V gene has CDR1 KGHDR and CDR2 SFDVKD. Written as DNA, the CDR3 is TGTGCCACCAGTGATGGGGGGACTAGCGGGGGCGAGTTCTCAAATGAAAAACTGTTTTTT. As protein: CATSDGGTSGGEFSNEKLFF.

Of note for this clonotype: The DNA is left out, because the CDR3 cannot be placed on it with certainty; the CDR3 is given as TCRdb lists it. The genes are TRBV9 and TRBJ1-4; the table's D gene call, TRBD1, was not cross checked with the DNA. The CDR3 sequence runs 20 residues, both termini included. The germline gives CDR1 SGDLS, CDR2 YYNGEE. CDR3 loop: CAGSVGPGTGGFGTNEKPFF.

This chain connects TRBV7-9 to TRBJ2-3, with D unclear. Germline V gives CDR1 SEHNR, CDR2 FQNEAQ (reference sequence). The CDR3 has 14 residues. The germline V and J ends were trimmed by 1 base and 5 bases, with 10 bases remaining between them. The CDR3 protein is CASSLEWVVDTQYF. The CDR3 coding sequence is TGTGCCAGCAGCTTAGAGTGGGTTGTAGATACGCAGTATTTT.

The rearrangement links TRBV10-3 to TRBJ2-7, with 7 positions matching TRBD1. The CDR3 runs to 15 residues. J gave up 4 bases and V 1 base, and 7 bases lay outside the gene matches. Germline V gene sequence: CDR1 ENHRY, CDR2 SYGVKD. CDR3 DNA sequence: TGTGCCATCAGTGAGTTCCGGACAGGCAAATACGAGCAGTACTTC. Residues: CAISEFRTGKYEQYF.

In this sample, this clonotype turned up many times. The J gene is TRBJ2-2, the V gene TRBV4-1; 10 bases are shared with TRBD2. The trim removed 1 base at V and 5 bases at J, leaving 1 base unmatched. This CDR3 has 15 amino acids. The germline gives CDR1 MGHRA, CDR2 YSYEKL. As DNA, the CDR3 is TGCGCCAGCAGCCAAGGACTAGCGGGTACCGGGGAGCTGTTTTTT. Its protein product is CASSQGLAGTGELFF.

In its sample, this clonotype was seen a few times. This chain joins TRBV7-8 and TRBJ1-6, with D tentatively TRBD1 (6 bases). Trimming took 5 bases from V and 7 from J, leaving 15 bases between them. Germline V gives CDR1 SGHVS, CDR2 FQNEAQ. The CDR3 runs to 15 residues. This chain's CDR3 is CASSDNRVANSPLHF. CDR3 bases: TGTGCCAGCAGCGACAACAGGGTCGCGAATTCACCCCTCCACTTT. The full variable domain, with the rest looked up from reference TRBV7-8 and TRBJ1-6, is GAGVSQSPRYKVAKRGQDVALRCDPISGHVSLFWYQQALGQGPEFLTYFQNEAQLDKSGLPSDRFFAERPEGSVSTLKIQRTQQEDSAVYLCASSDNRVANSPLHFGNGTRLTVT.

The chain uses TRBV7-9 and TRBJ1-2, with 7 bases aligning to TRBD1. J gave up 3 bases and V 5 bases, and 9 bases lay outside the gene matches. Per germline, CDR1 SEHNR and CDR2 FQNEAQ (reference sequence). The CDR3 length is 15 residues. The CDR3 spells CASSNPDRFDYGYTF. DNA of the CDR3: TGTGCCAGCAGCAACCCGGACAGGTTTGACTATGGCTACACCTTC.

This chain links TRBV7-8 with TRBJ1-5; 8 bases are shared with TRBD1. Germline trimming cut 5 bases from V and 9 bases from J; bases unmatched to any gene: 12. The CDR3 sequence is 15 residues long. Germline V gives CDR1 SGHVS, CDR2 FQNEAQ. As DNA, the CDR3 is TGTGCCAGCAGCGAGACAGGGGCCGCAATTAGGCCCCAGCATTTT. It is translated as CASSETGAAIRPQHF.

The chain has TRBV10-3 and TRBJ2-7; TRBD2 aligns across 9 bases. The germline gives CDR1 ENHRY, CDR2 SYGVKD. The CDR3 has 15 amino acids. Germline trimming cut 0 bases from V and 2 bases from J; bases unmatched to any gene: 2. CDR3 sequence reads: CAISESSGRTYEQYF. The CDR3 nucleotides read TGTGCCATCAGTGAGTCTAGCGGGAGAACCTACGAGCAGTACTTC.

Points on this clonotype: A read error may account for a junction end that differs from germline. The chain links TRBV10-2 to TRBJ2-1; the D is unclear. The V gene's germline CDR1 is WSHSY and CDR2 SAAADI. CDR3 length: 13 amino acids. CDR3 sequence: CAGSEVFVNEQFF. Here the CDR3 DNA reads TGCGCCGGCAGTGAGGTGTTCGTGAATGAGCAGTTCTTC.

DNA of the CDR3: TGCAGTGCGTGGACTAGCGGGGAGTACAATGAGCAGTTCTTC. Protein product: CSAWTSGEYNEQFF. This rearrangement joins TRBV20-1 to TRBJ2-1; 12 nucleotides align to TRBD2. CDR1 and CDR2 from the germline V gene are DFQATT and SNEGSKA (reference sequence). The CDR3 is 14 residues long. With V trimmed by 6 bases and J by 4 bases, 4 bases remained unmatched.

This chain uses TRBV5-1 with TRBJ2-5; the D call may be TRBD1 or TRBD2 (5 bases each). This CDR3 spans 15 amino acids. V shed 0 bases and J shed 4 bases, with 13 bases lying between them. The germline V gene encodes CDR1 SGHRS and CDR2 YFSETQ. The CDR3 is CASSLDVSGGETQYF. In nucleotides, the CDR3 is TGCGCCAGCAGCTTGGATGTCTCTGGGGGAGAGACCCAGTACTTC.